The next 27 T cell receptor beta chains were all read from a single sample in a study of blood T cell repertoires in COVID-19. Sequencing was performed with immunoSEQ multiplex PCR; in TCRdb, only in-frame clones are kept and a portion is missing. The repertoire holds around 150,000 clones, around 80% seen once, with roughly 9.1% in the top ten. Sequencing was carried out using peripheral blood. The source is an elderly woman with active or convalescent COVID-19.

This chain uses TRBV4-3 with TRBJ2-5, with a possible D match to TRBD2 (5 bases). Germline CDR1 reads LGHNA; CDR2 reads YSLEER. Trimming took off 0 bases at V and 1 base at J, with 12 bases between the two ends. There are 16 residues in the CDR3. The CDR3 loop reads CASSQDYIRGQETQYF. The CDR3 nucleotides are TGCGCCAGCAGCCAAGATTATATACGGGGCCAAGAGACCCAGTACTTC.

The chain links TRBV18 to TRBJ1-2; 8 bases align to TRBD1. Germline V gene sequence: CDR1 KGHSH, CDR2 LQKENI. The length of the CDR3 is 14 residues. Germline trimming cut 6 bases from V and 2 bases from J; bases unmatched to any gene: 5. The CDR3 region has the DNA TGTGCCAGCTCGGACAGGGAGGGGAACTATGGCTACACCTTC. This gives the protein CASSDREGNYGYTF.

Turning to this clone: One junction end disagrees with the germline gene, perhaps due to a read error. The V and J genes are TRBV7-2 and TRBJ1-2; 8 bases map to TRBD1. This CDR3 region has 13 residues. The germline gives CDR1 SGHTA, CDR2 FQGNSA. The CDR3 region is CASSSNTPGQVRF. The CDR3, as DNA: TGTGCCAGCAGCTCCAACACTCCGGGACAGGTGCGCTTC.

The chain uses TRBV14 and TRBJ1-5; 9 bases are a match to TRBD1. Germline CDR1 and CDR2: SGHDN and FVKESK. The CDR3 consists of 15 residues. After removal of 4 bases from V and 3 bases from J, the junction contained 4 bases not matched to a gene. Here the CDR3 reads CASSRGTGYNQPQHF. The CDR3 coding sequence is TGTGCCAGCAGCCGAGGGACAGGGTACAATCAGCCCCAGCATTTT.

This clone was seen a handful of times. The rearrangement links TRBV7-2 to TRBJ1-6, with 7 bases that match TRBD1. The germline V gene encodes CDR1 SGHTA and CDR2 FQGNSA. CDR3 length equals 17 residues. The J segment lost 10 bases and the V segment lost 0 bases, leaving 12 bases of the junction unmatched. CDR3 bases: TGTGCCAGCAGCTTAGCTTCGGGACAGATCTTCGGGTCACCCCTCCACTTT. Translation gives CASSLASGQIFGSPLHF.

This rearrangement joins TRBV19 to TRBJ1-1; 7 bases are a match to TRBD1. This CDR3 has 13 residues. Germline-derived CDR1 and CDR2 are LNHDA and SQIVND (reference sequence). With V trimmed by 7 bases and J by 4 bases, 6 bases remained unmatched. The CDR3 protein is CASNPDRVTEAFF. CDR3 DNA sequence: TGTGCCAGTAACCCAGACAGGGTCACTGAAGCTTTCTTT. Together with reference TRBV19 and TRBJ1-1, the CDR3 gives the full variable domain: DGGITQSPKYLFRKEGQNVTLSCEQNLNHDAMYWYRQDPGQGLRLIYYSQIVNDFQKGDIAEGYSVSREKKESFPLTVTSAQKNPTAFYLCASNPDRVTEAFFGQGTRLTVV.

The chain combines TRBV5-4 with TRBJ1-1; TRBD1 matches 9 bases. The CDR3 runs 14 residues. The V gene end was trimmed by 1 base and the J gene end by 4 bases; junction bases not matched to a gene: 2. Germline V gives CDR1 SGHNT, CDR2 YYREEE (reference sequence). Written as DNA, the CDR3 is TGTGCCAGCAGCTTGTTGGGACAGGGCACTGAAGCTTTCTTT. Its protein product is CASSLLGQGTEAFF.

The genes are TRBV3-1 (or the pseudogene TRBV3-2) and TRBJ2-3, with TRBD2 matching 13 bases. Looked up from germline, CDR1 is LGHDT and CDR2 is YNNKEL (reference sequence). Unmatched junction bases numbered 11, after V lost 4 bases and J lost 1 base. The CDR3 loop spans 19 amino acids. The CDR3 coding sequence is TGTGCCAGCAGCCCTTGGACTAGCGGGGGACCACAAGGCACAGATACGCAGTATTTT. This codes for CASSPWTSGGPQGTDTQYF.

This rearrangement joins TRBV5-5 to TRBJ2-2, with 10 nucleotides matching TRBD1. The CDR3 runs to 15 residues. V gave up 0 bases and J gave up 7 bases; unmatched junction bases: 3. Looked up from germline, CDR1 is SGHKS and CDR2 is YYEKEE (reference sequence). CDR3 region: CASSLGQGAIGELFF. As DNA, the CDR3 is TGTGCCAGCAGCTTGGGACAGGGGGCGATCGGGGAGCTGTTTTTT.

This chain joins TRBV27 and TRBJ1-1; D perhaps matches TRBD1 (6 bases). Deletions cut 9 bases from V and 3 bases from J, with 14 bases between. CDR1 is MNHEY, CDR2 SMNVEV, per germline (reference sequence). This CDR3 has 13 residues. The DNA for the CDR3 is TGTGCCAGTAGGGGGGGTGAGGACACTGAAGCTTTCTTT. This gives the protein CASRGGEDTEAFF.

V usage is TRBV6-6 and J usage is TRBJ2-7, with 9 nucleotides matching TRBD2. There are 16 residues in the CDR3. Germline lookup yields CDR1 MNHNY and CDR2 SVGAGI (reference sequence). V was pared by 6 bases and J by 0 bases, with 9 bases of the junction left unmatched. CDR3 coding DNA: TGTGCCAGCAGCCACGGGCTAGCGGGGATCTCCTACGAGCAGTACTTC. Encoded protein: CASSHGLAGISYEQYF.

The chain recombines TRBV6-6 with TRBJ1-1; the D gene is possibly TRBD1 (6 bases). This CDR3 is built from 12 residues. Looked up from germline, CDR1 is MNHNY and CDR2 is SVGAGI (reference sequence). Trimming stripped 6 bases from V and 7 bases from J, with 12 bases between. CDR3 loop: CASSPKGGEAFF. CDR3 nucleotides: TGTGCCAGCAGCCCTAAAGGGGGTGAAGCTTTCTTT.

A single count supports this clone. The DNA of the CDR3 is TGTGCCATCAGTCGCACAGGGGTCGGTGTGGGCTACACCTTC. Protein product: CAISRTGVGVGYTF. The chain joins TRBV10-3 to TRBJ1-2; TRBD1 matches 7 bases. The junction had 11 bases not matched to a gene; V was cut back by 5 bases and J by 8 bases. This CDR3 spans 14 amino acids. Germline V CDR1 and CDR2: ENHRY, SYGVKD.

The chain employs TRBV9 and TRBJ1-6; 9 positions match TRBD1. Germline CDR1 is SGDLS and CDR2 is YYNGEE. This CDR3 has 14 amino acids. V gave up 4 bases and J gave up 6 bases; unmatched junction bases: 2. The CDR3: CASSQTGGNSPLHF. In nucleotides, the CDR3 is TGTGCCAGCAGCCAGACAGGGGGTAATTCACCCCTCCACTTT.

V gene TRBV28 combines with J gene TRBJ1-2; no reliable D call. Trimming shortened V by 2 bases and J by 8 bases, and 6 bases separated the two germline ends. The germline CDR1 and CDR2 sequences are MDHEN and SYDVKM. This CDR3 is built from 11 residues. This CDR3 reads CASSLIGGYTF. For the CDR3, the DNA is TGTGCCAGCAGTTTAATTGGCGGCTACACCTTC.

This clone has a single count. The chain links TRBV25-1 to TRBJ2-7; possibly TRBD2 for D (5 bases). Germline loops: CDR1 MGHDK, CDR2 SYGVNS. V lost 1 base and J 6 bases, leaving 16 bases between the germline ends. This CDR3 contains 15 residues. The CDR3 bases are TGTGCCAGCAGTGAATTTCGAGGGTCCATGGGCGAGCAGTACTTC. Translating gives CASSEFRGSMGEQYF.

V and J are TRBV9 and TRBJ1-5, with D possibly matching TRBD1 (5 bases). Germline CDR1 is SGDLS and CDR2 is YYNGEE. Trimming took off 7 bases at V and 5 bases at J, with 16 bases between the two ends. The CDR3 has 14 residues. CDR3 nucleotide sequence: TGTGCCAGCGGGAGGACGGGGGGTGATCAGCCCCAGCATTTT. As protein: CASGRTGGDQPQHF.

The chain joins TRBV5-4 to TRBJ2-1; the D gene is possibly TRBD1 (5 bases). V lost 3 bases and J 0 bases, leaving 10 bases between the germline ends. CDR3 size: 15 residues. Germline V gene data show CDR1 as SGHNT and CDR2 as YYREEE (reference sequence). CDR3 region: CASSSGSSSYNEQFF. The CDR3 bases are TGTGCCAGCAGCTCAGGGTCGAGCTCCTACAATGAGCAGTTCTTC.

The chain uses TRBV6-5 and TRBJ1-1, with unresolved D. V dropped 2 bases and J dropped 1 base, with 11 bases sitting between them. There are 15 residues in the CDR3. In germline, CDR1 is MNHEY, CDR2 SVGAGI. This CDR3 is CASSYSLGGNTEAFF. In DNA form, the CDR3 reads TGTGCCAGCAGTTACAGCTTAGGAGGGAACACTGAAGCTTTCTTT.

This clone was observed a handful of times. This chain links TRBV6-5 with TRBJ1-2, with a tentative D call TRBD1 (5 bases). Germline assignment: CDR1 MNHEY and CDR2 SVGAGI. The length of the CDR3 is 15 residues. Trimming removed 4 bases from V and 5 bases from J, with 17 bases in between. CDR3 DNA sequence: TGTGCCAGCAGTTCTCAAAGGGGATCAATATATGGCTACACCTTC. Translating it yields CASSSQRGSIYGYTF.

This chain links TRBV12-3 or TRBV12-4 with TRBJ2-7; 7 bases map to TRBD1. J gave up 3 bases and V 6 bases, and 5 bases lay outside the gene matches. This CDR3 is 13 amino acids long. Here the CDR3 DNA reads TGTGCCAGCAGCCGGGACAGATACTACGAGCAGTACTTC. Translation: CASSRDRYYEQYF.

The rearrangement uses TRBV7-9 and TRBJ1-1, with no clear D. Germline V CDR1 and CDR2: SEHNR, FQNEAQ (reference sequence). V lost 1 base and J lost 1, with 13 bases in between. The CDR3 spans 16 residues. DNA for the CDR3: TGTGCCAGCAGCTTAGGGATGGCAGGAGGGAACACTGAAGCTTTCTTT. This encodes CASSLGMAGGNTEAFF.

CDR3 region: CASSGTGLEQYF. The CDR3, as DNA: TGTGCCAGCAGCGGGACAGGGTTGGAGCAGTACTTC. The V call is TRBV5-4, the J call TRBJ2-7; 9 bases fit TRBD1. The CDR3 contains 12 residues. The junction had 3 bases not matched to a gene; V was cut back by 4 bases and J by 7 bases. CDR1 is SGHNT and CDR2 is YYREEE in the germline V gene (reference sequence).

V gene TRBV29-1 combines with J gene TRBJ1-2, with a possible D match to TRBD1 (6 bases). The CDR3 consists of 12 residues. Trimming pared 4 bases from V and 7 bases from J, leaving 13 bases between. Germline CDR1 is SQVTM and CDR2 is ANQGSEA. CDR3 residues: CSVGEPGAGYTF. In nucleotides, the CDR3 is TGCAGCGTTGGGGAGCCAGGGGCTGGCTACACCTTC.

CDR3 residues: CASSSGLAGHNEQFF. CDR3 bases: TGTGCCAGCAGCTCGGGACTAGCGGGGCACAATGAGCAGTTCTTC. The chain recombines TRBV6-5 with TRBJ2-1; the match to TRBD2 covers 13 bases. In germline, CDR1 is MNHEY, CDR2 SVGAGI. The CDR3 is made up of 15 amino acids. The ends lost 6 bases at V and 5 bases at J; junction bases unmatched: 4.

V usage is TRBV5-1 and J usage is TRBJ1-2; tentatively, D is TRBD1 (6 bases). Germline V gives CDR1 SGHRS, CDR2 YFSETQ. Between the trimmed V and J ends, which lost 0 bases and 6 bases, there was a span of 21 bases. The CDR3 loop spans 17 amino acids. The CDR3 DNA is TGCGCCAGCAGCTTGGTAGACCGGGGGGCCCCATCGGATGGCTACACCTTC. It specifies CASSLVDRGAPSDGYTF. The entire variable domain, with the rest obtained from reference TRBV5-1 and TRBJ1-2, is as follows: KAGVTQTPRYLIKTRGQQVTLSCSPISGHRSVSWYQQTPGQGLQFLFEYFSETQRNKGNFPGRFSGRQFSNSRSEMNVSTLELGDSALYLCASSLVDRGAPSDGYTFGSGTRLTVV.

This chain uses TRBV9 with TRBJ1-2; no clear D gene. The CDR3 sequence is 12 residues long. V shed 3 bases and J shed 8 bases, with 11 bases lying between them. Germline CDR1 is SGDLS and CDR2 is YYNGEE. The CDR3 DNA sequence: TGTGCCAGCAGCGCCAGCCAGCGGGGCTACACCTTC. This sequence encodes CASSASQRGYTF.